The rows below give T cell receptor beta chains drawn from one sample of a study of vaccination and CD4 T cells after COVID-19. TCRdb re-analysed the PCR reads in MiXCR, keeping a single row per CDR3 protein. The repertoire holds around 25,000 distinct CDR3 sequences, with roughly 46% as singletons. Their cognate antigens are unknown. This specimen was CD4+ T cells from blood, cultured in vitro, taken about 7 months after SARS-CoV-2 vaccination. These receptors were obtained from a human donor who had recovered from COVID-19. Each CDR3 is given with its conserved first and last residue. Each record gives: D gene, J gene, clone size, V gene, CDR3 protein, CDR3 DNA. The D gene is left open where the match is weak. Clone size appears in some rows only: once, few, many, or a class for an expanded clone.

D: TRBD2
J: TRBJ2-5
size: few
V: TRBV28
CDR3: CASSFQLRLAGGRGKETQYF
DNA: TGTGCCAGCAGTTTCCAGCTCCGACTAGCGGGAGGGCGAGGTAAAGAGACCCAGTACTTC

D: NA
J: TRBJ2-6
size: once
V: TRBV27
CDR3: CASRSFGSGANVLTF
DNA: TGTGCCAGCCGGTCGTTTGGGTCCGGGGCCAACGTCCTGACTTTC

D: TRBD2
J: TRBJ2-5
size: few
V: TRBV28
CDR3: CASSPWTSGSQETQYF
DNA: TGTGCCAGCAGCCCTTGGACTAGCGGGAGCCAAGAGACCCAGTACTTC

D: NA
J: TRBJ2-3
size: NA
V: TRBV10-2
CDR3: CASSRDQGTQYF
DNA: TGCGCCAGCAGCAGGGATCAGGGGACGCAGTATTTT

D: TRBD2
J: TRBJ2-1
size: NA
V: TRBV7-9
CDR3: CASTLSGLAGLDEQFF
DNA: TGTGCCAGCACCCTCAGTGGGCTAGCGGGATTAGATGAGCAGTTCTTC

D: TRBD2
J: TRBJ2-7
size: NA
V: TRBV29-1
CDR3: CSVRDPSGSYEQYF
DNA: TGCAGCGTTAGGGATCCCAGCGGGAGCTACGAGCAGTACTTC

D: TRBD1
J: TRBJ2-1
size: NA
V: TRBV5-4
CDR3: CASSDGTVYNEQFF
DNA: TGTGCCAGCAGCGACGGGACAGTCTACAATGAGCAGTTCTTC

D: NA
J: TRBJ2-2
size: once
V: TRBV6-2/TRBV6-3
CDR3: CASTQGGDEELFF
DNA: TGTGCCAGCACCCAGGGGGGGGACGAGGAGCTGTTTTTT

D: TRBD1
J: TRBJ2-1
size: NA
V: TRBV24-1
CDR3: CATQSTGTGGYNEQFF
DNA: TGTGCCACACAAAGCACCGGGACAGGCGGGTACAATGAGCAGTTCTTC

D: TRBD1
J: TRBJ1-5
size: medium-sized
V: TRBV20-1
CDR3: CSANRQGPEPQHF
DNA: TGCAGTGCTAACCGACAGGGTCCGGAGCCCCAGCATTTT

D: NA
J: TRBJ1-2
size: NA
V: TRBV6-1
CDR3: CASSPSSLNYGYTF
DNA: TGTGCCAGCAGTCCCTCATCGTTGAACTATGGCTACACCTTC

D: TRBD1
J: TRBJ1-2
size: few
V: TRBV27
CDR3: CASSSRDRAYGYTF
DNA: TGTGCCAGCAGTTCCCGGGACAGGGCGTATGGCTACACCTTC

D: TRBD2
J: TRBJ2-1
size: NA
V: TRBV28
CDR3: CASSTTSGSYNEQFF
DNA: TGTGCCAGCAGTACAACTAGCGGCTCCTACAATGAGCAGTTCTTC

D: NA
J: TRBJ1-2
size: NA
V: TRBV6-1
CDR3: CASSDWGTYYTF
DNA: TGTGCCAGCAGTGATTGGGGGACGTACTACACCTTC

D: NA
J: TRBJ2-7
size: few
V: TRBV6-1
CDR3: CASSQGRDGRQQYF
DNA: TGTGCCAGCAGTCAGGGACGGGACGGGCGACAGCAGTACTTC

D: TRBD1
J: TRBJ1-2
size: NA
V: TRBV28
CDR3: CASRPLVEGAGYGYTF
DNA: TGTGCCAGCAGGCCCCTGGTAGAGGGGGCTGGGTATGGCTACACCTTC

D: TRBD2
J: TRBJ2-1
size: NA
V: TRBV20-1
CDR3: CSASKAGAENEQFF
DNA: TGCAGTGCTAGTAAAGCGGGAGCGGAGAATGAGCAGTTCTTC

D: TRBD1
J: TRBJ1-5
size: NA
V: TRBV19
CDR3: CASSIGTGGQPQHF
DNA: TGTGCCAGTAGTATAGGGACAGGGGGACAGCCCCAGCATTTT

D: TRBD2
J: TRBJ2-1
size: NA
V: TRBV20-1
CDR3: CSAKRPGLTRQVQFF
DNA: TGCAGTGCTAAAAGGCCGGGACTAACGCGCCAGGTGCAGTTCTTC

D: NA
J: TRBJ2-1
size: NA
V: TRBV7-3
CDR3: CASSPGVGREQFF
DNA: TGTGCCAGCAGCCCCGGGGTCGGGCGTGAGCAGTTCTTC

D: TRBD1
J: TRBJ2-5
size: NA
V: TRBV7-9
CDR3: CASSLVTGVGETRHF
DNA: TGTGCCAGCAGCTTAGTAACAGGGGTCGGGGAGACCCGGCACTTC

D: NA
J: TRBJ2-2
size: NA
V: TRBV7-3
CDR3: CASSNTGELFF
DNA: TGTGCCAGCAGCAACACCGGGGAGCTGTTTTTT

D: NA
J: TRBJ2-7
size: few
V: TRBV7-2
CDR3: CASSLVGPLGEQYF
DNA: TGTGCCAGCAGCTTAGTTGGCCCCCTGGGGGAGCAGTACTTC

D: TRBD2
J: TRBJ2-3
size: NA
V: TRBV6-5
CDR3: CASSWKTSGLADTQYF
DNA: TGTGCCAGCAGTTGGAAGACTAGCGGGTTAGCAGATACGCAGTATTTT

D: TRBD2
J: TRBJ2-1
size: few
V: TRBV20-1
CDR3: CSAGRTSGPISYNEQFF
DNA: TGCAGTGCTGGCCGGACTAGCGGGCCCATTTCCTACAATGAGCAGTTCTTC

D: NA
J: TRBJ2-1
size: few
V: TRBV20-1
CDR3: CSARPRGPASYNEQFF
DNA: TGCAGTGCTAGACCGAGGGGCCCGGCCTCCTACAATGAGCAGTTCTTC

D: NA
J: TRBJ2-1
size: NA
V: TRBV6-5
CDR3: CASSYAPRGGYNEQFF
DNA: TGTGCCAGCAGTTACGCCCCCCGGGGCGGATACAATGAGCAGTTCTTC

D: TRBD2
J: TRBJ2-7
size: once
V: TRBV4-1
CDR3: CASSLAGVSYEQYF
DNA: TGCGCCAGCAGCCTAGCGGGAGTCTCCTACGAGCAGTACTTC

D: NA
J: TRBJ1-3
size: NA
V: TRBV20-1
CDR3: CSARDRSNSGNTIYF
DNA: TGCAGTGCTAGAGATCGTTCCAACTCTGGAAACACCATATATTTT

D: NA
J: TRBJ2-1
size: NA
V: TRBV20-1
CDR3: CSARGTSISYNEQFF
DNA: TGCAGTGCTAGAGGCACATCAATCAGCTACAATGAGCAGTTCTTC

D: TRBD1
J: TRBJ1-5
size: few
V: TRBV7-9
CDR3: CASSLGQGFNQPQHF
DNA: TGTGCCAGCAGCCTGGGACAGGGCTTCAATCAGCCCCAGCATTTT

D: NA
J: TRBJ2-3
size: NA
V: TRBV7-8
CDR3: CASSLDLEDTQYF
DNA: TGTGCCAGCAGCTTAGATTTAGAAGATACGCAGTATTTT

D: TRBD1
J: TRBJ1-1
size: NA
V: TRBV25-1
CDR3: CASSGQGEAFF
DNA: TGTGCCAGCAGCGGACAGGGTGAAGCTTTCTTT

D: NA
J: TRBJ2-5
size: NA
V: TRBV11-1
CDR3: CASSSTRPGETQYF
DNA: TGTGCCAGCAGCTCGACTCGACCCGGGGAGACCCAGTACTTC

D: TRBD1
J: TRBJ1-1
size: NA
V: TRBV19
CDR3: CASSIQGAEAFF
DNA: TGTGCCAGTAGTATCCAGGGGGCTGAAGCTTTCTTT

D: NA
J: TRBJ2-1
size: NA
V: TRBV4-2
CDR3: CASSQESEQFF
DNA: TGTGCCAGCAGCCAAGAGAGTGAGCAGTTCTTC

D: NA
J: TRBJ1-6
size: NA
V: TRBV27
CDR3: CASSRELSYNSPLHF
DNA: TGTGCCAGCAGCAGGGAATTATCCTATAATTCACCCCTCCACTTT